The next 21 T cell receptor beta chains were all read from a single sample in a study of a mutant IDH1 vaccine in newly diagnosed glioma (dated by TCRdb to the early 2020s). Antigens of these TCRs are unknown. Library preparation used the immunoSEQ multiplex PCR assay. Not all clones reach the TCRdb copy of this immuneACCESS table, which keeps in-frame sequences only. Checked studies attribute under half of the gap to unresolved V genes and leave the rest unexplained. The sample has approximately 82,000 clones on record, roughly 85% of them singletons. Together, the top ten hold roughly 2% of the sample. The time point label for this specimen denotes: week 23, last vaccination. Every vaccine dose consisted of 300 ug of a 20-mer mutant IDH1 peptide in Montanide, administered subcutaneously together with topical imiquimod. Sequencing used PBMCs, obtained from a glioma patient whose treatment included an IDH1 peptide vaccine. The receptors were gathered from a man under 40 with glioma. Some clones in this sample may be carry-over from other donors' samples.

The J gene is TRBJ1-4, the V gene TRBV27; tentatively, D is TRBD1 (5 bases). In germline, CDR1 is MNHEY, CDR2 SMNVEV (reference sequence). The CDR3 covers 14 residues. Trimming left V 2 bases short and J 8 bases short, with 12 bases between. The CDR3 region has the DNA TGTGCCAGCAGTTTACGGCAGGGTGGGGAAAAACTGTTTTTT. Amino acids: CASSLRQGGEKLFF.

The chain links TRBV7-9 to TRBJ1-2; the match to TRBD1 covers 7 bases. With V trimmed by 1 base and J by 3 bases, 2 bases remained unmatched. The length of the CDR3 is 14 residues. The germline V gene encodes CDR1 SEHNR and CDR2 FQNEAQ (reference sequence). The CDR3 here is CASSLGGGDYGYTF. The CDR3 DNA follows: TGTGCCAGCAGCTTAGGAGGGGGCGACTATGGCTACACCTTC.

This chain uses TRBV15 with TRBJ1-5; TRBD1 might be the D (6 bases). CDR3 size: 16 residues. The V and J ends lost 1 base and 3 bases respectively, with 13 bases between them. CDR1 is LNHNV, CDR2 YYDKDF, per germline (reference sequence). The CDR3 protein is CATSRGPDRANQPQHF. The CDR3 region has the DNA TGTGCCACCAGCAGAGGGCCGGACAGAGCCAATCAGCCCCAGCATTTT.

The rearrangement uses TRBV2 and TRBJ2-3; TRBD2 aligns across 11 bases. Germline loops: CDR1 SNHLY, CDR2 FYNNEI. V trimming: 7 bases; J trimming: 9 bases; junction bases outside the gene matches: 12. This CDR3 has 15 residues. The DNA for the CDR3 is TGTGCCAGCAAACCCGGGACTAGCGGCCCAGGCACGCAGTATTTT. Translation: CASKPGTSGPGTQYF.

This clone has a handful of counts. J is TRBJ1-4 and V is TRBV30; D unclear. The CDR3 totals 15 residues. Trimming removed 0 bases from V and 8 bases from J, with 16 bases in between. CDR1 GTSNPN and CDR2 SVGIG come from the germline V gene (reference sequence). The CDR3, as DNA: TGTGCCTGGAGTGTATCGGGGTTCCTTGGCGAAAAACTGTTTTTT. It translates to CAWSVSGFLGEKLFF. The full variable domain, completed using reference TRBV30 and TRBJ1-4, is SQTIHQWPATLVQPVGSPLSLECTVEGTSNPNLYWYRQAAGRGLQLLFYSVGIGQISSEVPQNLSASRPQDRQFILSSKKLLLSDSGFYLCAWSVSGFLGEKLFFGSGTQLSVL.

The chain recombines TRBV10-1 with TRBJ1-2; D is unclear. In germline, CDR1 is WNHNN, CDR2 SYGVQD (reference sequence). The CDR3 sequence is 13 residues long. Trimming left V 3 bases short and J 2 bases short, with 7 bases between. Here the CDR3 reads CASSEHPNYGYTF. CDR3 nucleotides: TGCGCCAGCAGTGAACATCCCAACTATGGCTACACCTTC.

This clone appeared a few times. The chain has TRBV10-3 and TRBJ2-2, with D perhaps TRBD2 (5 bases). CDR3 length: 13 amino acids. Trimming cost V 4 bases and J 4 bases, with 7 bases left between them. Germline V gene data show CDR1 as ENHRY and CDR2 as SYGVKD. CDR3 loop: CAISGLITGELFF. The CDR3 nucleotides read TGTGCCATCAGTGGACTAATCACCGGGGAGCTGTTTTTT.

The chain's CDR3 is CASSFLGTEKLFF. The CDR3 nucleotides read TGTGCCAGCAGTTTCTTGGGAACTGAAAAACTGTTTTTT. This chain connects TRBV28 to TRBJ1-4, with D hard to call. This CDR3 comprises 13 residues. Trimming stripped 3 bases from V and 7 bases from J, with 9 bases between. Germline lookup yields CDR1 MDHEN and CDR2 SYDVKM.

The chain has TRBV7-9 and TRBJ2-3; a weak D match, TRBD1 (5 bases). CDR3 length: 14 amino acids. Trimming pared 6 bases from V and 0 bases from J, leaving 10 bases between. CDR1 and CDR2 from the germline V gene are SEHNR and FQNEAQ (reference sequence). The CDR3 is CASSYDRSTDTQYF. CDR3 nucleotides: TGTGCCAGCAGTTATGACAGAAGCACAGATACGCAGTATTTT.

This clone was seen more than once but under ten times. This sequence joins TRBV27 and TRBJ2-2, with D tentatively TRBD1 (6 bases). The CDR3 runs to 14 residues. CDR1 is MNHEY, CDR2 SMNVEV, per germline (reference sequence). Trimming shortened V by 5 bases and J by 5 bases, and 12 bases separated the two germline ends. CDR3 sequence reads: CASSNDRSTGELFF. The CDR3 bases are TGTGCCAGCAGTAATGACAGGTCGACCGGGGAGCTGTTTTTT.

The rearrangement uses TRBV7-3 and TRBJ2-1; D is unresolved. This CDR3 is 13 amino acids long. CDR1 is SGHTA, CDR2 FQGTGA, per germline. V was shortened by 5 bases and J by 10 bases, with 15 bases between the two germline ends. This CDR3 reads CASSLQSSREQFF. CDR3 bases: TGTGCCAGCAGCCTCCAGTCCTCCAGGGAGCAGTTCTTC.

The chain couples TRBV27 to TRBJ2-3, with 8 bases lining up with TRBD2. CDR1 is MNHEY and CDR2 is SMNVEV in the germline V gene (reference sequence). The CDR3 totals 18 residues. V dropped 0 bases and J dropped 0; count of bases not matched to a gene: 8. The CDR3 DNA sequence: TGTGCCAGCAGTTTATCCTATAGCGGGACGTTAAGCACAGATACGCAGTATTTT. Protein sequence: CASSLSYSGTLSTDTQYF.

The CDR3 DNA reads TGTGCCAGCAGCCGTGGCCAGGAAGCTTTCTTT. Its translation: CASSRGQEAFF. The rearrangement joins TRBV14 to TRBJ1-1; D gene uncertain. Trimming took 4 bases from V and 8 from J, leaving 8 bases between them. CDR1 and CDR2 from the germline V gene are SGHDN and FVKESK. The CDR3 spans 11 residues.

CDR3 coding DNA: TGCGCCAGCAGCTTAGCCACAGGGGCTGGAAACACCATATATTTT. This encodes CASSLATGAGNTIYF. The chain links TRBV5-1 to TRBJ1-3; 7 bases are a match to TRBD1. The germline gives CDR1 SGHRS, CDR2 YFSETQ. The CDR3 loop spans 15 amino acids. V lost 2 bases and J lost 2; bases outside the gene matches: 4.

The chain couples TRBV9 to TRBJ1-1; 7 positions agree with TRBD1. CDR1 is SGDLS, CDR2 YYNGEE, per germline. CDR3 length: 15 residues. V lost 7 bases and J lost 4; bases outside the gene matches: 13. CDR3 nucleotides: TGTGCCAGCCACGGGGTAGGGGGCGGTAGCACTGAAGCTTTCTTT. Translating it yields CASHGVGGGSTEAFF.

CDR3 DNA sequence: TGTGCCACCAGCCAAGAGACTAGCTCCTACAATGAGCAGTTCTTC. Protein product: CATSQETSSYNEQFF. The rearrangement links TRBV15 to TRBJ2-1, with a tentative D call TRBD2 (6 bases). V was pared by 5 bases and J by 0 bases, with 11 bases between. This CDR3 is built from 15 residues. The germline V gene encodes CDR1 LNHNV and CDR2 YYDKDF (reference sequence).

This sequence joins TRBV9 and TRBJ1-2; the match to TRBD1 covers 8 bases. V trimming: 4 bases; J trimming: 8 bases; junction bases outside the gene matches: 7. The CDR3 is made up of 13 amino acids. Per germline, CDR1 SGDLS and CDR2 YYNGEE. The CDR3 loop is CASSILQGGGYTF. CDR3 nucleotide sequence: TGTGCCAGCAGCATATTACAGGGGGGAGGCTACACCTTC.

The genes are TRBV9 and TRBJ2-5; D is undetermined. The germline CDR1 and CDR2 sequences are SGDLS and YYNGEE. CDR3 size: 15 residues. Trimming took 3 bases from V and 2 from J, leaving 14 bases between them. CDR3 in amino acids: CASSEAPSAQETQYF. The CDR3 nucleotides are TGTGCCAGCAGCGAGGCCCCGAGCGCGCAAGAGACCCAGTACTTC.

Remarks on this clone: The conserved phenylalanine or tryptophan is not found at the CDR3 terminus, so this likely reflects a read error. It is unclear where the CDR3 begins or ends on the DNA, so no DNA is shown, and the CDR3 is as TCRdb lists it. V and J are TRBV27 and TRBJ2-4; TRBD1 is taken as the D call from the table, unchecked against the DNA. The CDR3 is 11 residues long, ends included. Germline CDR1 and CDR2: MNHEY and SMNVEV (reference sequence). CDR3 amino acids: CASSRQGNGLP.

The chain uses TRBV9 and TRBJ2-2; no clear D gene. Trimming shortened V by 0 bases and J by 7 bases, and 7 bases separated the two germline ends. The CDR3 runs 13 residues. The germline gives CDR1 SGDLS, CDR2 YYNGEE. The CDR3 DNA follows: TGTGCCAGCAGCGTAGATTTTAACGGGGAGCTGTTTTTT. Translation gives CASSVDFNGELFF.

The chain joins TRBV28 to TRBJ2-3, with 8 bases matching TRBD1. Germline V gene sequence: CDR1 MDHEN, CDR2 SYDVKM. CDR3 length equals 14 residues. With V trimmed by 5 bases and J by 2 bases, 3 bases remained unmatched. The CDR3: CASSPGGFTDTQYF. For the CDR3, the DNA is TGTGCCAGCAGTCCAGGGGGCTTCACAGATACGCAGTATTTT.